What follows are 5 T cell receptor beta chains derived from one specimen sequenced in a study of T cell repertoires in cytomegalovirus infection. TCRdb ran MiXCR on the reads and lists one entry per CDR3 protein. The data hold hundreds of thousands of distinct CDR3 sequences, with about two fifths observed a single time. Antigen specificity for these receptors is unknown. The specimen was cultured PBMCs, collected from culture after CMV antigen stimulation. The receptor source for this set is a human donor in good health (CMV status not recorded). Some clones in this sample may be carry-over from other donors' samples.

The gene calls are TRBV4-1 and TRBJ2-2, with a tentative D call TRBD2 (5 bases). The germline V gene has CDR1 MGHRA and CDR2 YSYEKL. The CDR3 runs to 16 residues. With 1 base removed from V and 5 bases from J, the gap between germline ends came to 14 bases. The CDR3 protein is CASSQGVGGRTGELFF. Written as DNA, the CDR3 is TGCGCCAGCAGCCAAGGCGTGGGCGGGCGGACCGGGGAGCTGTTTTTT.

V is TRBV7-6 and J is TRBJ2-1; TRBD1 aligns across 10 bases. Germline CDR1 and CDR2: SGHVS and FNYEAQ. This CDR3 has 15 residues. V shed 3 bases and J 8 bases; nucleotides not matched to a gene: 7. CDR3: CASSFRDRGFDEQFF. DNA for the CDR3: TGTGCCAGCAGCTTCCGGGACAGGGGTTTTGATGAGCAGTTCTTC.

In its sample, this clonotype was seen a few times. This rearrangement joins TRBV7-6 to TRBJ2-1; 8 bases are a match to TRBD2. With 2 bases clipped from V and 7 bases from J, the junction kept 4 bases outside the gene matches. The CDR3 has 14 amino acids. CDR1 SGHVS and CDR2 FNYEAQ come from the germline V gene. The CDR3: CASSLRGGSNEQFF. The CDR3 DNA is TGTGCCAGCAGCTTACGGGGGGGCTCTAATGAGCAGTTCTTC.

CDR3 region: CASSLEGPSGANVLTF. In DNA, the CDR3 is TGTGCCAGCAGCTTAGAGGGTCCGTCTGGGGCCAACGTCCTGACTTTC. The rearrangement uses TRBV11-2 and TRBJ2-6; D is ambiguous. V was cut by 0 bases and J by 1 base, with 7 bases left in between. Per the germline V gene, CDR1 is SGHAT and CDR2 is FQNNGV. The CDR3 is 16 amino acids.

This chain connects TRBV10-3 to TRBJ2-3, with a weak D call TRBD1 (5 bases). CDR3 length equals 14 residues. V was cut by 9 bases and J by 1 base, with 14 bases left in between. Germline V lookup: CDR1 ENHRY, CDR2 SYGVKD. CDR3 coding DNA: TGTGCCATAAAAAGCAGGGAAGGCACAGATACGCAGTATTTT. It yields the protein CAIKSREGTDTQYF.